Listed below are T cell receptor beta chains from one sample, sequenced in a study of cytomegalovirus exposure and HLA in healthy donors. The data were produced by immunoSEQ multiplex PCR, yet TCRdb's version contains in-frame clones alone and is incomplete. The sample records more than 80,000 clones, approximately 81% being singletons. Sequenced sample: PBMCs. These receptors all come from a woman in her forties in good health and CMV-seropositive. CDR3s leave out the opening cysteine and the closing phenylalanine or tryptophan.

TRBJ1-2 | TRBV19 | ASTSRTGDGYT
TRBJ2-3 | TRBV5-4 | ASSLATLPTDTQY
TRBJ2-3 | TRBV10-3 | AISEFYRQGRGTDTQY
TRBJ1-2 | TRBV2 | ASSDKPGSGYT
TRBJ2-5 | TRBV7-3 | ASSLRGKREGRETQY
TRBJ2-5 | TRBV7-9 | ASSLTDRVEETQY
TRBJ1-5 | TRBV7-2 | ASSRHRDQPQH
TRBJ2-7 | TRBV18 | ASSGQGAYEQY
TRBJ2-3 | TRBV7-9 | ASGGSGSFTDTQY
TRBJ1-1 | TRBV10-3 | AISLTGETEAF
TRBJ1-1 | TRBV12-5 | ASGSRGLNTEAF
TRBJ2-5 | TRBV11-2 | ASSLVGGRAEETQY
TRBJ1-2 | TRBV2 | ASRDRGIYGYT
TRBJ2-5 | TRBV19 | ASSWGSGETQY
TRBJ1-4 | TRBV4-1 | ASSLEGRQGKEKLF
TRBJ2-7 | TRBV2 | ASSDGGYEQY
TRBJ2-7 | TRBV15 | ATSRVRHRLSYEQY
TRBJ2-7 | TRBV6-1 | ASSEEGTSSYEQY
TRBJ2-7 | TRBV27 | ASSLLDHRFYEQY
TRBJ1-2 | TRBV18 | ASSPRDRTYGYT
TRBJ2-7 | TRBV2 | ASSPPGWGQGEQY
TRBJ2-7 | TRBV5-6 | ASSLRQGRDEQY
TRBJ2-6 | TRBV11-3 | ASSLDGTSGISGANVLT